There are a few counts of the clone carrying this T cell receptor beta chain. Its antigen is not known. The genes and germline here are from mouse. Read coverage stops 4 residues before the CDR3 terminus; the germline J gene supplies the remainder. The CDR3 extends over 15 amino acids. The V and J ends lost 1 base and 4 bases, in that order; junction bases with no gene match: 2. CDR1 and CDR2 from the germline V gene are NSHNY and SYGAGN. cDNA reverse transcribed from extracted RNA served as the sequencing template. Method: immunoSEQ multiplex PCR; TCRdb's copy keeps in-frame clones and lacks some. This sample carries some 1,700 clones and no singletons, and under 60% goes to the top ten. The sample comes from a study of CD8+ T cells in alopecia areata. Study-wide results and limits: Resident alphabeta T cells of normal skin are also sequenced in scalp samples.

The clonotype comes from a C3H/HeJ mouse with alopecia areata. For the strain, the MHC haplotype given is H2-k. The rearrangement uses TRBV13-1 and TRBJ1-4; TRBD1 aligns across 9 bases. Sequenced input: lesional skin. CDR3 bases read: TGTGCCAGCAGTGATCCGGGACAGGGCAACGAA. It is translated as CASSDPGQGNE. The entire CDR3 is CASSDPGQGNERLFF.